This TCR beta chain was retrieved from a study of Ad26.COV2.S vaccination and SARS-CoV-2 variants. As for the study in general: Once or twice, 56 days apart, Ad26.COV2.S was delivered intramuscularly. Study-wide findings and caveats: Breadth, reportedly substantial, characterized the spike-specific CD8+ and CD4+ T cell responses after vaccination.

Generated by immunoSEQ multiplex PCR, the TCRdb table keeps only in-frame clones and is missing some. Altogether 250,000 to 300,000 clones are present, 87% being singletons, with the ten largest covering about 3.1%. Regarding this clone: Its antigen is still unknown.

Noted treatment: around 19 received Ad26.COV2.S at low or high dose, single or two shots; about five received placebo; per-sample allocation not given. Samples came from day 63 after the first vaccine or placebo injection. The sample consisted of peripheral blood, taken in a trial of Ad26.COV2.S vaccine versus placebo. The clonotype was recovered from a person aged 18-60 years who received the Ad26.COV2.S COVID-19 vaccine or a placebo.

CDR3 loop: CASSNSGRDNTGELFF. Written as DNA, the CDR3 is TGTGCCAGTAGTAATAGCGGGAGGGATAACACCGGGGAGCTGTTTTTT. This rearrangement joins TRBV19 to TRBJ2-2; 11 bases line up with TRBD2. The V gene end was trimmed by 4 bases and the J gene end by 2 bases; junction bases not matched to a gene: 3. Germline V gene sequence: CDR1 LNHDA, CDR2 SQIVND (reference sequence). This CDR3 spans 16 amino acids.